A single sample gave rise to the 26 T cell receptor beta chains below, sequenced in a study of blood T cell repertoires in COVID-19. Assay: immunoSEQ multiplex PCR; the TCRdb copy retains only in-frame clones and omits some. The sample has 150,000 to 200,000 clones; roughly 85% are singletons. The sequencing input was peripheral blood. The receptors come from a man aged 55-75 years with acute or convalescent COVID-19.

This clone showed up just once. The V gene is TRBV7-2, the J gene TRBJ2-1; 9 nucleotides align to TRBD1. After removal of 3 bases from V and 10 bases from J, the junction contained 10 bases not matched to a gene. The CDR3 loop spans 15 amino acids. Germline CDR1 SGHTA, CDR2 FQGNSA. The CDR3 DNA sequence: TGTGCCAGCAGCTTCTCACAGGGGGCCTTTGAAGAGCAGTTCTTC. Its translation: CASSFSQGAFEEQFF. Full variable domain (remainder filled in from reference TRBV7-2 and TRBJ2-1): GAGVSQSPSNKVTEKGKDVELRCDPISGHTALYWYRQSLGQGLEFLIYFQGNSAPDKSGLPSDRFSAERTGGSVSTLTIQRTQQEDSAVYLCASSFSQGAFEEQFFGPGTRLTVL.

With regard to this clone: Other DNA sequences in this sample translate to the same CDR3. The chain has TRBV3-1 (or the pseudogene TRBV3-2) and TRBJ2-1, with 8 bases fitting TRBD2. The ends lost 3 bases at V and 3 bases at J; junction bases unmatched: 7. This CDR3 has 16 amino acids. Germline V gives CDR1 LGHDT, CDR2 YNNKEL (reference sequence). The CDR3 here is CASSQAGTSGYNEQFF. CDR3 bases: TGTGCCAGCAGCCAGGCCGGGACTAGTGGCTACAATGAGCAGTTCTTC.

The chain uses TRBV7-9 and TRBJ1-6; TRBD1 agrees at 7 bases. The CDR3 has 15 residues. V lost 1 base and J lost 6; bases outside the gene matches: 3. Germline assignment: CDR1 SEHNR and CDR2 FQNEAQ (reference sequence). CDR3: CASSLVDRANSPLHF. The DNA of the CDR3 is TGTGCCAGCAGCTTAGTCGACAGGGCTAATTCACCCCTCCACTTT.

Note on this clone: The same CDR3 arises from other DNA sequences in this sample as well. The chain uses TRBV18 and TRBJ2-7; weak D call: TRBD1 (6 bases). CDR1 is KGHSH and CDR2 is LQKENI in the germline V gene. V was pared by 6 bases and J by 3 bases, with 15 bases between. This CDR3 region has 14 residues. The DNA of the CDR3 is TGTGCCAGCTCCCCTAGAACAGGGATCTACGAGCAGTACTTC. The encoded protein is CASSPRTGIYEQYF.

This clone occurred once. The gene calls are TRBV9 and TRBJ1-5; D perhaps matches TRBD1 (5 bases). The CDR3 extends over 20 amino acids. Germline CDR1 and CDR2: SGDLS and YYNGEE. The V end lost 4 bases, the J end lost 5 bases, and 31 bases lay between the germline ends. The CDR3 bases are TGTGCCAGCAGCCCCGCTTTGAGGCCACGCCGCGAGGCGGGGGATCAGCCCCAGCATTTT. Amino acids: CASSPALRPRREAGDQPQHF.

CDR3 region: CASSLRSPGVGSYEQYF. CDR3 DNA: TGTGCCAGCAGTTTAAGGTCCCCGGGGGTGGGCAGCTACGAGCAGTACTTC. The V and J genes are TRBV27 and TRBJ2-7; possibly TRBD2 for D (6 bases). Germline values: CDR1 MNHEY, CDR2 SMNVEV (reference sequence). This CDR3 has 17 amino acids. Trimming cost V 2 bases and J 3 bases, with 20 bases left between them.

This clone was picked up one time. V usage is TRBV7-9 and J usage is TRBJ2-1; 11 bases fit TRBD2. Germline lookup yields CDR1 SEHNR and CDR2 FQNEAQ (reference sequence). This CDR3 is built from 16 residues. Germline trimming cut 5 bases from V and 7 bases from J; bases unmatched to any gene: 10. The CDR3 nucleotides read TGTGCCAGCAGCATACGAACTAGCGGGAGATCAAATGAGCAGTTCTTC. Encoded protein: CASSIRTSGRSNEQFF.

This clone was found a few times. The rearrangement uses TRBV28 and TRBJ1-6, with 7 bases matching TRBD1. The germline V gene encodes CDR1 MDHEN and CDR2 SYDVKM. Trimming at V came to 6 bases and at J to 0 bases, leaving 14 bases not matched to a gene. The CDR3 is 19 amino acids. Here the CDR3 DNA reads TGTGCCAGCAGAATTGGACAGGCTAAAACGGGCTCCTATAATTCACCCCTCCACTTT. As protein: CASRIGQAKTGSYNSPLHF.

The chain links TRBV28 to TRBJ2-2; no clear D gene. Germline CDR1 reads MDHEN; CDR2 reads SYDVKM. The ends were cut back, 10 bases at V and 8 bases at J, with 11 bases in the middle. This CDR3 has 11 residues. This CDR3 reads CATTSRGELFF. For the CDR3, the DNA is TGTGCCACCACTTCCAGGGGGGAGCTGTTTTTT.

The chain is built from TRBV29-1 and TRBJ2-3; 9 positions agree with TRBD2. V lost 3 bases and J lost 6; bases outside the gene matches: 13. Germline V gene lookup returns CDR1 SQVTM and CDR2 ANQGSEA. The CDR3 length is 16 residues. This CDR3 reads CSVDLEPSGDGDTQYF. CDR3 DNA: TGCAGCGTTGATCTTGAACCTAGCGGGGACGGGGATACGCAGTATTTT.

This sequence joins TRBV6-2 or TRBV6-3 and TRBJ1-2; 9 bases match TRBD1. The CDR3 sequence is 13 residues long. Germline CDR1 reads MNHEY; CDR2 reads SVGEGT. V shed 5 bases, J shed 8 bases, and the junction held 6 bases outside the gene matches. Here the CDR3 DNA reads TGTGCCAGCAGTCACCCCACAGGGGGCGGCTACACCTTC. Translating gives CASSHPTGGGYTF.

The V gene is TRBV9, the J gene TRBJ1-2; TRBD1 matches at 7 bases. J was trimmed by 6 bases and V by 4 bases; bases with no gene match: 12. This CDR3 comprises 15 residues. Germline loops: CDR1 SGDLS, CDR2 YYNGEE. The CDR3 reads CASSLRQGGLDGYTF. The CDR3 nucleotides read TGTGCCAGCAGCTTGCGACAGGGCGGACTGGATGGCTACACCTTC.

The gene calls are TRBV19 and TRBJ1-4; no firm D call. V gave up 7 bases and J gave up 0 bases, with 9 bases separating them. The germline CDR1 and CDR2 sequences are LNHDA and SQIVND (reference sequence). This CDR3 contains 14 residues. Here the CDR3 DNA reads TGTGCCAGTACCTCAACAACAACTAATGAAAAACTGTTTTTT. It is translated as CASTSTTTNEKLFF.

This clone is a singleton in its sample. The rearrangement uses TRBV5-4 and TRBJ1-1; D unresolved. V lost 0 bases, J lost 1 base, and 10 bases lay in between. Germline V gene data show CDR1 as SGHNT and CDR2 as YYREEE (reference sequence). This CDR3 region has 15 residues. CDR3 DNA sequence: TGTGCCAGCAGCTTGGGAAGCCTCACGAACACTGAAGCTTTCTTT. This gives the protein CASSLGSLTNTEAFF.

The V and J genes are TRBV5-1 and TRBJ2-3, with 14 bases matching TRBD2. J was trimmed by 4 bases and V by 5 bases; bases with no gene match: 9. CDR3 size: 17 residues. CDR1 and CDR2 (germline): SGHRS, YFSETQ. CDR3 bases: TGCGCCAGCAGGGAGGGGACTAGCGGGAGATTGCCAGATACGCAGTATTTT. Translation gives CASREGTSGRLPDTQYF.

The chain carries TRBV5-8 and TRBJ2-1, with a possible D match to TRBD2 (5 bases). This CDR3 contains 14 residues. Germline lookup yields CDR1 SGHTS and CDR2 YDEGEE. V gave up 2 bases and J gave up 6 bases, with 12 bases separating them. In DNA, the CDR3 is TGTGCCAGCAGCTTAGGAGGCCTCGCCAATGAGCAGTTCTTC. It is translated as CASSLGGLANEQFF. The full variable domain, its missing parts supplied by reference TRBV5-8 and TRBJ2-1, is EAGVTQSPTHLIKTRGQQATLRCSPISGHTSVYWYQQALGLGLQFLLWYDEGEERNRGNFPPRFSGRQFPNYSSELNVNALELEDSALYLCASSLGGLANEQFFGPGTRLTVL.

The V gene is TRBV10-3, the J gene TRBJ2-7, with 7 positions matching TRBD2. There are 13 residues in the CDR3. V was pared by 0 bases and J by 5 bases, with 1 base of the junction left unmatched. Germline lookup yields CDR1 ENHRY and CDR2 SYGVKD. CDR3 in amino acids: CAISESGGNEQYF. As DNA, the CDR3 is TGTGCCATCAGTGAGTCGGGGGGGAACGAGCAGTACTTC.

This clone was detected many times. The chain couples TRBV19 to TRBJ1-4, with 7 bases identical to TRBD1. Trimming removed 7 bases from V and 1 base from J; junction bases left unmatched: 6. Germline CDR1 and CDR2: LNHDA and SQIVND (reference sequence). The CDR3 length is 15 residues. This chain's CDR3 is CASKTTGITNEKLFF. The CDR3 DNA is TGTGCCAGTAAGACGACAGGGATAACTAATGAAAAACTGTTTTTT. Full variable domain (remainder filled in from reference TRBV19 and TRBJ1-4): DGGITQSPKYLFRKEGQNVTLSCEQNLNHDAMYWYRQDPGQGLRLIYYSQIVNDFQKGDIAEGYSVSREKKESFPLTVTSAQKNPTAFYLCASKTTGITNEKLFFGSGTQLSVL.

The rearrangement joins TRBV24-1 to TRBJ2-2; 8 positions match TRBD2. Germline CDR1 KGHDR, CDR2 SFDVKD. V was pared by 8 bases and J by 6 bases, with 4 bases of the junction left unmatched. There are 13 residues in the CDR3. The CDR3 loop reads CATTGRGAGELFF. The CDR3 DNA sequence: TGTGCCACCACCGGGAGGGGCGCCGGGGAGCTGTTTTTT.

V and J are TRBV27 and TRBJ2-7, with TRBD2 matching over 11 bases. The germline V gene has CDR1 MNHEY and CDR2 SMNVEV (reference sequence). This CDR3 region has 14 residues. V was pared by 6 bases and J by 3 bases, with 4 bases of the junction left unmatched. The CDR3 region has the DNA TGTGCCAGCAGCCGACTAGCGGGACACTACGAGCAGTACTTC. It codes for CASSRLAGHYEQYF.

CDR3 amino acids: CASSLDRGRANEQFF. DNA for the CDR3: TGTGCCAGCAGCCTGGACCGAGGGAGGGCCAATGAGCAGTTCTTC. The chain couples TRBV5-4 to TRBJ2-1, with 7 nucleotides matching TRBD2. The CDR3 length is 15 residues. Trimming cost V 4 bases and J 6 bases; bases outside gene matches: 10. In germline, CDR1 is SGHNT, CDR2 YYREEE (reference sequence).

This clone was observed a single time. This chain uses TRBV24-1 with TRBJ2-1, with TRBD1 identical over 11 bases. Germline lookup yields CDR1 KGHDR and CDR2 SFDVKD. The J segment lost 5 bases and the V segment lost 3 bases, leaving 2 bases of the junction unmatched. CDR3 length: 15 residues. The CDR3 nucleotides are TGTGCCACCAGTGATCCGGGACAGGGGGACAATGAGCAGTTCTTC. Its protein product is CATSDPGQGDNEQFF.

Written as DNA, the CDR3 is TGCGCCAGCAGCTTGCCTAGCGTCACAGATACGCAGTATTTT. It translates to CASSLPSVTDTQYF. The gene calls are TRBV5-1 and TRBJ2-3; a weak D match, TRBD2 (6 bases). The V end was cut by 1 base, the J end by 2 bases, with 8 bases between. Germline values: CDR1 SGHRS, CDR2 YFSETQ. The CDR3 sequence is 14 residues long.

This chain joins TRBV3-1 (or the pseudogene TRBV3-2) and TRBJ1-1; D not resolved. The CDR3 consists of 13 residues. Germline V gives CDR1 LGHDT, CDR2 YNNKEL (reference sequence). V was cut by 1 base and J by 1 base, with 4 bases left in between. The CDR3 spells CASSQAQNTEAFF. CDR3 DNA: TGTGCCAGCAGCCAAGCACAGAACACTGAAGCTTTCTTT.

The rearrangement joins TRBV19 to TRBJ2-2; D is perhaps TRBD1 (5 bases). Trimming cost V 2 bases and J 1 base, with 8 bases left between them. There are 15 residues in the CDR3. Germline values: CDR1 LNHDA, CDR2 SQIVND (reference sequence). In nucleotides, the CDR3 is TGTGCCAGTAGTATAACCGGACAGAACACCGGGGAGCTGTTTTTT. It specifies CASSITGQNTGELFF.

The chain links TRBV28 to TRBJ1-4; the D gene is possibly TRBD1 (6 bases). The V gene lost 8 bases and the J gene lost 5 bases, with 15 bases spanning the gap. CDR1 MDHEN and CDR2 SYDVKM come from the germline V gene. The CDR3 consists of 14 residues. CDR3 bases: TGTGCCAGCTATTCCCAAGGACAGAATGAAAAACTGTTTTTT. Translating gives CASYSQGQNEKLFF. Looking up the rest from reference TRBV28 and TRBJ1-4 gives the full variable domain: DVKVTQSSRYLVKRTGEKVFLECVQDMDHENMFWYRQDPGLGLRLIYFSYDVKMKEKGDIPEGYSVSREKKERFSLILESASTNQTSMYLCASYSQGQNEKLFFGSGTQLSVL.